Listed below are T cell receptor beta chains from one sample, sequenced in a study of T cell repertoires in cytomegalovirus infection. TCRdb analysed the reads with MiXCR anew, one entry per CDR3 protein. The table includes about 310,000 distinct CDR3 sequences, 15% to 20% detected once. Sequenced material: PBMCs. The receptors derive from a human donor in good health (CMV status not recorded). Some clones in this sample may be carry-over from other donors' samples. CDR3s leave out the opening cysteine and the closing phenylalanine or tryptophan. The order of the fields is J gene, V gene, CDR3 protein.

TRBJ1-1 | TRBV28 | ASIRDRGNTEAF
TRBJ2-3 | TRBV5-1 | ASSQAGGLPDTQY
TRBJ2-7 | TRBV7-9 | ASSLEGPYEQY
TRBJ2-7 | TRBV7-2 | ASSPGVGGRPTYEQY
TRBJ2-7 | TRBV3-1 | ASSQAGGIEYEQY
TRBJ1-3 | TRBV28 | ASRETATGFGNTIY
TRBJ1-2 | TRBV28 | ASSRGDNYGYT
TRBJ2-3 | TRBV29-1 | SVGGPSTDTQY
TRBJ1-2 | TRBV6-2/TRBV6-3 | ASSSGGDYGYT
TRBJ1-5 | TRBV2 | ASRPDGNQPQH
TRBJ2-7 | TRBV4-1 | ASSQDPGQLYEQY
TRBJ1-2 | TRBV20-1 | SAREPPEGANYGYT
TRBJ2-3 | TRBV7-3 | ASSPRLAGTDTQY
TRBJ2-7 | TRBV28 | ASSLTPTYEQY
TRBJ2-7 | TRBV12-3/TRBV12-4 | ASSTSGPRLY
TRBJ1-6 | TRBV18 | ASSPRTGGFYNSPLH
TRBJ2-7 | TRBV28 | ASSLQGTADYEQY
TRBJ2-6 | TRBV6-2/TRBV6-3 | ASSYLWGVEGANVLT
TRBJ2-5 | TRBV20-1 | SATRTRKETQY
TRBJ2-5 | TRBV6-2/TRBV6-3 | ASGDTKETQY
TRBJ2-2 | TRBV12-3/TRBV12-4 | ASVQVYTGELF
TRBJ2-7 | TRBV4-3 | ASSQDLVTNGEQY
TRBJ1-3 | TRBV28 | ASSRTGGGNTIY
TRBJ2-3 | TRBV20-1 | SARGLGRGESDTQY
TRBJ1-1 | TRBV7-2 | ASSLFGGTEAF
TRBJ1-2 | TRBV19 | ASSIGSWDGYT
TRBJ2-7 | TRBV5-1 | ASSLKKGTVINKTYEQY
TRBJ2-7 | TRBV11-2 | ASSPRLAGSPYEQY
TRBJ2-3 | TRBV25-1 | ASSEADSDTQY